These 18 T cell receptor beta chains originate from one sample sequenced in a study of early T cells in non-severe SARS-CoV-2 infection. MiXCR, applied by TCRdb to the 5' RACE reads, yields one record per CDR3 protein. The sample contains some 81,000 distinct CDR3 sequences, around 9.9% of which appear only once. The sequencing input was whole blood. Every receptor here comes from an adult who was a healthcare worker with PCR-confirmed SARS-CoV-2 infection or an uninfected control (not recorded which).

V gene TRBV5-4 combines with J gene TRBJ1-6; D might be TRBD1 (5 bases). CDR3 length: 15 amino acids. Germline CDR1 reads SGHNT; CDR2 reads YYREEE (reference sequence). The ends were cut back, 1 base at V and 8 bases at J, with 13 bases in the middle. CDR3 loop: CASSLSAGFDSPLHF. For the CDR3, the DNA is TGTGCCAGCAGCTTGTCTGCAGGGTTCGATTCACCCCTCCACTTT. Full variable domain (remainder filled in from reference TRBV5-4 and TRBJ1-6): ETGVTQSPTHLIKTRGQQVTLRCSSQSGHNTVSWYQQALGQGPQFIFQYYREEENGRGNFPPRFSGLQFPNYSSELNVNALELDDSALYLCASSLSAGFDSPLHFGNGTRLTVT.

This clonotype was detected ten times or more. The chain uses TRBV7-2 and TRBJ1-5; D remains ambiguous. V was clipped by 3 bases and J by 8 bases, with 11 bases between them. CDR1 and CDR2 (germline): SGHTA, FQGNSA. This CDR3 is 13 amino acids long. The DNA of the CDR3 is TGTGCCAGCAGCTTGGGCTTTAGGGAGCCCCAGCATTTT. Its translation is CASSLGFREPQHF.

This clonotype was counted at least ten times. The chain has TRBV28 and TRBJ2-7; the D gene is possibly TRBD1 (7 bases). This CDR3 has 15 amino acids. Trimming stripped 8 bases from V and 2 bases from J, with 19 bases between. CDR1 and CDR2 from the germline V gene are MDHEN and SYDVKM. This chain's CDR3 is CASLPGAGGPYEQYF. In DNA, the CDR3 is TGTGCCAGCCTCCCGGGGGCAGGGGGGCCCTACGAGCAGTACTTC.

The V gene is TRBV11-2, the J gene TRBJ2-1; D perhaps matches TRBD2 (6 bases). CDR3 length: 11 residues. Between the trimmed V and J ends, which lost 4 bases and 12 bases, there was a span of 10 bases. Germline loops: CDR1 SGHAT, CDR2 FQNNGV. The CDR3 DNA reads TGTGCCAGCAGCTCCGGGGACTTGCAGTTCTTC. Translating gives CASSSGDLQFF.

In this sample, this clonotype turned up many times. The chain links TRBV30 to TRBJ2-2; D call uncertain. The CDR3 totals 13 residues. V was clipped by 0 bases and J by 4 bases, with 6 bases between them. Germline CDR1 GTSNPN, CDR2 SVGIG (reference sequence). Here the CDR3 DNA reads TGTGCCTGGAGTGTTCTAGGCACCGGGGAGCTGTTTTTT. It encodes CAWSVLGTGELFF.

This clonotype was seen many times. The chain couples TRBV7-2 to TRBJ2-1, with 10 bases lining up with TRBD2. This CDR3 is built from 15 residues. The germline gives CDR1 SGHTA, CDR2 FQGNSA. V lost 2 bases to trimming and J lost 5 bases; unmatched junction nucleotides: 3. As DNA, the CDR3 is TGTGCCAGCAGCTTATCTAGCGGGAGCCACAATGAGCAGTTCTTC. It is translated as CASSLSSGSHNEQFF. The entire variable domain, with the rest obtained from reference TRBV7-2 and TRBJ2-1, is as follows: GAGVSQSPSNKVTEKGKDVELRCDPISGHTALYWYRQSLGQGLEFLIYFQGNSAPDKSGLPSDRFSAERTGGSVSTLTIQRTQQEDSAVYLCASSLSSGSHNEQFFGPGTRLTVL.

This clonotype was recorded many times. The V and J genes are TRBV7-8 and TRBJ2-2, with D perhaps matching TRBD1 (6 bases). The ends were cut back, 6 bases at V and 4 bases at J, with 18 bases in the middle. There are 16 residues in the CDR3. Germline CDR1 reads SGHVS; CDR2 reads FQNEAQ. CDR3 in DNA: TGTGCCAGCAGTTCCACCGGGACAAGTGGCACCGGGGAGCTGTTTTTT. Translated, it gives CASSSTGTSGTGELFF. The whole variable domain, remainder taken from reference TRBV7-8 and TRBJ2-2, is GAGVSQSPRYKVAKRGQDVALRCDPISGHVSLFWYQQALGQGPEFLTYFQNEAQLDKSGLPSDRFFAERPEGSVSTLKIQRTQQEDSAVYLCASSSTGTSGTGELFFGEGSRLTVL.

The chain carries TRBV10-3 and TRBJ2-7, with TRBD1 matching 8 bases. J gave up 1 base and V 4 bases, and 3 bases lay outside the gene matches. CDR3 size: 14 residues. CDR1 is ENHRY and CDR2 is SYGVKD in the germline V gene. The CDR3 DNA reads as TGTGCCATCAGTGGACAGGGGAATTCCTACGAGCAGTACTTC. Translation: CAISGQGNSYEQYF.

The chain uses TRBV28 and TRBJ1-3; D gene ambiguous. The CDR3 runs to 14 residues. Looked up from germline, CDR1 is MDHEN and CDR2 is SYDVKM. CDR3 sequence reads: CAHKAASSGNTIYF. The CDR3 coding sequence is TGTGCTCATAAGGCAGCCTCCTCTGGAAACACCATATATTTT.

This clonotype came up many times. The chain has TRBV21-1 and TRBJ2-7. TRBV21-1 is a recognized pseudogene. This CDR3 has 15 residues. This CDR3 is CASSKDQDGSYEQYF. Here the CDR3 DNA reads TGTGCCAGCAGCAAAGACCAAGACGGTTCCTACGAGCAGTACTTC.

This chain links TRBV3-1 with TRBJ2-7, with 8 nucleotides matching TRBD2. This CDR3 is 15 amino acids long. V was clipped by 4 bases and J by 6 bases; unmatched bases: 11. Germline CDR1 is LGHDT and CDR2 is YNNKEL (reference sequence). The CDR3 nucleotides are TGTGCCAGCAGCCTGAGCGGGAGATACGACGCCGAGCAGTACTTC. This encodes CASSLSGRYDAEQYF.

This clonotype was picked up many times. The chain carries TRBV5-5 and TRBJ2-7, with 7 nucleotides matching TRBD2. The ends lost 1 base at V and 4 bases at J; junction bases unmatched: 5. The CDR3 extends over 14 amino acids. Germline V gives CDR1 SGHKS, CDR2 YYEKEE (reference sequence). CDR3: CASSLREGGYEQYF. In DNA form, the CDR3 reads TGTGCCAGCAGCTTGCGAGAGGGAGGGTACGAGCAGTACTTC.

This clonotype was recorded many times. This chain uses TRBV27 with TRBJ1-3; possibly TRBD1 for D (6 bases). Trimming took 5 bases from V and 0 from J, leaving 17 bases between them. CDR3 length: 17 amino acids. Per germline, CDR1 MNHEY and CDR2 SMNVEV (reference sequence). The CDR3 sequence is CASSKTGPGPSGNTIYF. In DNA, the CDR3 is TGTGCCAGCAGTAAGACAGGACCAGGACCCTCTGGAAACACCATATATTTT.

The sample holds many counts of this clonotype. The chain uses TRBV27 and TRBJ2-7, with TRBD1 matching 10 bases. Germline CDR1 reads MNHEY; CDR2 reads SMNVEV (reference sequence). The CDR3 extends over 15 amino acids. V lost 5 bases to trimming and J lost 0 bases; unmatched junction nucleotides: 4. DNA for the CDR3: TGTGCCAGCAGTCCGCGACAGGGGGCCTCCTACGAGCAGTACTTC. This encodes CASSPRQGASYEQYF.

This clonotype was seen more than once but under ten times. The V call is TRBV2, the J call TRBJ2-1; TRBD1 is a possible D gene (6 bases). V dropped 7 bases and J dropped 4 bases, with 11 bases sitting between them. The CDR3 totals 13 residues. Germline CDR1 SNHLY, CDR2 FYNNEI. For the CDR3, the DNA is TGTGCCAGCACTGGGACACTTTACAATGAGCAGTTCTTC. Amino acid sequence: CASTGTLYNEQFF.

The sample holds many counts of this clonotype. The chain uses TRBV7-2 and TRBJ2-5; TRBD2 aligns across 10 bases. Germline values: CDR1 SGHTA, CDR2 FQGNSA. The V gene end was trimmed by 4 bases and the J gene end by 4 bases; junction bases not matched to a gene: 6. This CDR3 is built from 15 residues. The CDR3 nucleotides read TGTGCCAGCAGCTCGCAGCGGGAGGGCCGAGAGACCCAGTACTTC. Protein product: CASSSQREGRETQYF.

This chain links TRBV28 with TRBJ2-1, with D unclear. Trimming removed 4 bases at V and 3 bases at J, with 10 bases between. Germline V CDR1 and CDR2: MDHEN, SYDVKM. CDR3 size: 14 residues. The CDR3 is CASSSPDFYNEQFF. CDR3 DNA sequence: TGTGCCAGCAGTTCTCCTGACTTCTACAATGAGCAGTTCTTC.

The genes are TRBV20-1 and TRBJ2-7; 10 bases are a match to TRBD1. Trimming cost V 4 bases and J 1 base; bases outside gene matches: 7. The CDR3 consists of 15 residues. The germline CDR1 and CDR2 sequences are DFQATT and SNEGSKA (reference sequence). CDR3 region: CSATPGQGLSYEQYF. In nucleotides, the CDR3 is TGCAGTGCTACCCCGGGACAGGGGTTATCCTACGAGCAGTACTTC.